The present entry profiles one T cell receptor beta chain with its context. By how much of the sample it makes up, this clonotype is large (0.1 to 1%). Its antigen remains unidentified. One base away there is no much larger clone; base qualities are not given. A BD FACSAria-II was used to sort CD8+ T cells by CD103 expression straight into ice-cold TRIzol LS reagent. Freshly resected lung tumor tissue was collected at the time of surgical resection. Fresh cells were subjected to Fc receptor blocking and were subsequently stained for CD45, CD4, CD3, CD8A and CD103, and DAPI was used for live/dead discrimination. A miRNeasy kit was used to purify total RNA from the sorted CD103+ and CD103- CD8+ T cells. Tumor-infiltrating CD8+ cytotoxic T cells were sorted according to CD103 expression so that tissue-resident memory (TRM) cells were separated from non-TRM cells. Donors were patients with treatment-naive lung cancer. Patients with respiratory malignancies who were newly diagnosed and untreated were recruited prospectively after referral.

This entry comes from a study of tissue-resident memory T cells in lung cancer (dated by TCRdb to about 2019). A note on the overall study: Paired tumor TRM and tumor non-TRM populations from roughly eleven lung cancer patients were compared by TCR beta-chain sequencing. Results the study describes overall, beyond this receptor: Compared with tumor non-TRM cells, tumor TRM cells had a significantly more restricted TCR repertoire, with lower Shannon-Wiener and inverse Simpson diversity. Expanded clonotypes accounted for an average of around 73% of tumor TRM repertoires and less than 55% of tumor non-TRM repertoires.

The sequencer listed for this sample is Illumina MiSeq. TCR sequencing libraries incorporated unique molecular identifiers and were indexed with TruSeq single indexes. On the study's bioinformatics: TCR reads were mapped and error-corrected with MIGEC v1.2.7, then analyzed with VDJtools v1.1.7, both using default settings. Shannon-Wiener and inverse Simpson indices, computed in VDJtools, were used to quantify repertoire diversity. A TCRbeta clonotype was considered expanded if the clonotype met a frequency threshold of at least three. Wilcoxon rank-sum tests across some eleven patients were used for the statistical comparisons of TCR diversity between tumor TRM and non-TRM populations. TCRdb reprocessing: public reads trimmed at Q25 with fastp, clones called with MiXCR, in-frame beta chains kept. Entries that share a CDR3 protein sequence are merged under the most common genes and DNA. These V and J calls are TCRdb output, not the study's own analysis. The sample records over 250 distinct CDR3 sequences, roughly 22% of which are singletons. About 40% of the sample rests with the top ten.

This TCR was sampled from a human donor with treatment-naive lung cancer (subtype not recorded). The specimen sequenced was CD103- CD8+ T cells from lung tumor tissue. The sample's cell subset or site label, in plain terms: non-TRM CD8+ CTLs.

The CDR3 is CASSFAGGLGYTF. The DNA sequence is given as TGTGCCAGCAGTTTCGCAGGAGGCTTAGGCTACACCTTC. The chain is made from TRBV6-2 or TRBV6-3 and TRBJ1-2; the D gene assignment is ambiguous. Reading from cysteine to phenylalanine, the CDR3 counts 13 amino acids. The read is trimmed to its CDR3 DNA, 39 bases read in frame from base 1. V lost 4 bases and J lost 8 bases; the stretch between them is 14 bases long. CDR1 and CDR2 were assigned from the germline V gene as MNHEY and SVGEGT.